This TCR beta chain was captured in a study of blood T cell repertoires in COVID-19. Some clones are missing from TCRdb's copy, which holds only in-frame ones; the method was immunoSEQ multiplex PCR. The sample has around 700,000 clones; 85% to 90% are singletons. The CDR3 length is 16 residues. V shed 4 bases, J shed 8 bases, and the junction held 10 bases outside the gene matches. Germline CDR1 KGHDR, CDR2 SFDVKD. The receptor was isolated from a woman aged 18-29 years with acute or convalescent COVID-19. The V and J genes are TRBV24-1 and TRBJ2-3, with 11 nucleotides matching TRBD1. Sequenced sample: peripheral blood. The CDR3 DNA is TGTGCCACCAGTGAAACCGGGACAGGGGGAAGGGGTACGCAGTATTTT. It specifies CATSETGTGGRGTQYF.